This TCR beta chain emerged from a study of blood T cell repertoires in COVID-19. The overall study: Whether acute or convalescent, the COVID-19 samples came from the United States, Italy and Spain.

The CDR3 is 14 amino acids. Germline values: CDR1 SGHTA, CDR2 FQGNSA. The V and J ends lost 6 bases and 7 bases respectively, with 18 bases between them. How the authors handled the data: Reference gene primer amplification gave nucleated cell count estimates. Measured with immunoSEQ multiplex PCR; TCRdb has only the in-frame clones, and not every one. V, J and clone size are taken as reported in that table, and D and trimming were inferred from the DNA itself. This table holds under 300,000 clones, nearly 90% found once. A Seattle source enrolled patients during active infection and followed them longitudinally.

Sequences were obtained from peripheral blood. The chain joins TRBV7-2 to TRBJ1-2; the D gene is possibly TRBD1 (6 bases). This TCR came from a woman aged 55-69 years with COVID-19, enrolled during active disease. The CDR3 DNA follows: TGTGCCAGCAGACCCGGTGGGGGGGCGGTTGGCTACACCTTC. It codes for CASRPGGGAVGYTF.